This is a list of T cell receptor beta chains from one sample in a study of cytomegalovirus exposure and HLA in healthy donors. This table comes from immunoSEQ multiplex PCR, and its TCRdb copy is limited to in-frame clones, with some not included. This sample yields 120,000 or so clones, of which 15% to 20% are seen a single time; roughly 2.7% belongs to the top ten. Sequenced: PBMCs. The receptor source for this set is a female donor in good health and CMV-seropositive. The CDR3 runs from the conserved cysteine through the conserved F or W. The D gene is left open where the match is weak. The listing skips clone size in some rows; elsewhere it reads once, few, many or a size class.

j_call v_call d_call clone_size cdr3_nt cdr3_aa
TRBJ1-3 TRBV5-1 - - TGCGCCAGCAGAGGGGGAGCTGGAAACACCATATATTTT CASRGGAGNTIYF
TRBJ2-1 TRBV19 TRBD2 - TGTGCCAGTAAAGTCGGGGGGGCCCCTTGGAATGAGCAGTTCTTC CASKVGGAPWNEQFF
TRBJ2-1 TRBV4-1 TRBD1 few TGCGCCAGCAGGGAATCGACAGGGCGCTCCTACAATGAGCAGTTCTTC CASRESTGRSYNEQFF
TRBJ1-1 TRBV11-2 TRBD1 few TGTGCCAGCAGCCCTAGGACAGGAAACACTGAAGCTTTCTTT CASSPRTGNTEAFF
TRBJ2-1 TRBV14 TRBD1 few TGTGCCAGCAGCCAACTACAGGGGGCGGTTCTAAATGAGCAGTTCTTC CASSQLQGAVLNEQFF
TRBJ2-5 TRBV4-1 TRBD2 - TGCGCCAGCAGCCAAGAAGGCGGGGGGGCGGTCGGAGAGACCCAGTACTTC CASSQEGGGAVGETQYF
TRBJ1-2 TRBV4-3 - once TGCGCCAGCAGCCAAGATTGGACATTCAACTATGGCTACACCTTC CASSQDWTFNYGYTF
TRBJ2-7 TRBV28 TRBD1 few TGTGCCAGCAGCCGTACGGGACAGGGATACGAGCAGTACTTC CASSRTGQGYEQYF
TRBJ2-2 TRBV5-1 - few TGCGCCAGCAGCTTGGGTAGCGGACAAACCGGGGAGCTGTTTTTT CASSLGSGQTGELFF
TRBJ1-2 TRBV30 - few TGTGCCTGGAGTCCCCGGGAGGGATTCTATGGCTACACCTTC CAWSPREGFYGYTF
TRBJ1-2 TRBV7-9 - once TGTGCCAGCAGCCCCGTTCGTACTAACTATGGCTACACCTTC CASSPVRTNYGYTF
TRBJ1-2 TRBV11-2 TRBD1 - TGTGCCAGCAGCGCGCGACGGGACAGTCGTTTCTATGGCTACACCTTC CASSARRDSRFYGYTF
TRBJ2-5 TRBV7-9 - few TGTGCCAGCAGCGTTACCCTATCCCAAGAGACCCAGTACTTC CASSVTLSQETQYF
TRBJ2-3 TRBV5-4 - - TGTGCCAGCAGCTTGGTCAGGGATGCAGATACGCAGTATTTT CASSLVRDADTQYF
TRBJ1-2 TRBV6-5 - few TGTGCCAGCAGTTCCCACACCAACTATGGCTACACCTTC CASSSHTNYGYTF
TRBJ2-1 TRBV9 - - TGTGCCAGCAGCGTAGAACCGGACAATGAGCAGTTCTTC CASSVEPDNEQFF
TRBJ2-7 TRBV28 - few TGTGCCAGCAGCCCCACTGCGGGGTACGAGCAGTACTTC CASSPTAGYEQYF
TRBJ1-2 TRBV10-2 TRBD1 - TGCGCCAGCAGGGACAGGGGGGAGGTTCGCTACACCTTC CASRDRGEVRYTF
TRBJ1-1 TRBV6-1 - - TGTGCCAGCAGTCTTACAGGTAAAACTGAAGCTTTCTTT CASSLTGKTEAFF
TRBJ2-3 TRBV2 - once TGTGCCAGCAATCCGAGGCGGAACACAGATACGCAGTATTTT CASNPRRNTDTQYF
TRBJ1-1 TRBV27 - few TGTGCCAGCAGTTTATCAGTTTTTGGTAGCACTGAAGCTTTCTTT CASSLSVFGSTEAFF
TRBJ2-4 TRBV7-9 TRBD1 few TGTGCCAGCAGCTCCGACAGGGGCGATAAGGGAAACATTCAGTACTTC CASSSDRGDKGNIQYF
TRBJ2-6 TRBV19 - few TGTGCCAGTAGTATTCTAAACTCTGGGGCCAACGTCCTGACTTTC CASSILNSGANVLTF
TRBJ1-1 TRBV10-3 TRBD1 - TGTGCCATCAGTGATTGGGACAGGGGGAACACTGAAGCTTTCTTT CAISDWDRGNTEAFF